This T cell receptor beta chain was profiled in a study of shared clonotypes between healthy human individuals. Whole-study results and caveats: Depth was large, yet rarefaction showed that sorted-subset sequencing was incomplete. Relative to clonotypes present in all four donors, those not shared had lower generation probabilities.

In the study's own analysis: ImmunoSEQ gave junction-only sequences without quality scores, so filtering differed. Measured with immunoSEQ multiplex PCR; TCRdb has only the in-frame clones, and not every one. V and J calls and clone size are given by that table; D and trimming were obtained from the DNA. The data contain more than 500,000 clones, roughly 95% of them singletons. This CDR3 has 17 residues. Germline V gene lookup returns CDR1 SGHKS and CDR2 YYEKEE (reference sequence). Trimming cost V 0 bases and J 4 bases, with 19 bases left between them. Naive CD8 populations comprised CD45RO-negative cells positively selected for CCR7, excluding terminally differentiated effector memory CD45RA+ cells. Caucasian adults living in Nashville, Tennessee, provided all samples. As regards this clone: The target antigen is unknown.

The receptor was isolated from a woman younger than 45 in good health. The chain uses TRBV5-5 and TRBJ2-5; a possible D gene is TRBD1 (5 bases). Sequenced input: naive CD8+ T cells sorted from blood. CDR3 sequence: CASSLGLARRDIETQYF. The CDR3 coding sequence is TGTGCCAGCAGCTTGGGGCTGGCCCGCAGGGATATAGAGACCCAGTACTTC.